The clone carrying this T cell receptor (beta chain) was observed a single time. This record comes from a study of control samples from healthy donors and cancer patients. TCRdb's copy holds only in-frame clones and misses some; the assay was immunoSEQ multiplex PCR. This sample carries almost 85,000 clones, around 83% of them seen once, and the ten largest clones take around a tenth. This CDR3 has 16 residues. CDR1 and CDR2 from the germline V gene are MDHEN and SYDVKM. The V and J ends lost 5 bases and 3 bases, in that order; junction bases with no gene match: 6. Sequenced: PBMCs. The clonotype comes from a man aged 55 to 70 with head and neck cancer. The V gene is TRBV28, the J gene TRBJ2-1, with 11 bases aligning to TRBD2. The CDR3 is CASSTSGTSGYNEQFF. DNA for the CDR3: TGTGCCAGCAGTACATCCGGGACTAGCGGCTACAATGAGCAGTTCTTC.